The sequence of this T cell receptor (beta chain) was determined in a study of CD8 T cells in Susac syndrome (dated by TCRdb to about 2019). A note on the overall study: Of the Susac syndrome patients who were sequenced, roughly 8 were in clinical remission while five or six had clinically active disease. Whether CD8+ T cell activation and differentiation in Susac syndrome was antigen driven was tested using repertoire sequencing. At blood withdrawal, Susac syndrome patients were therapy-naive, treated with corticosteroids (with IVIg additionally given to some), or treated with IVIg alone. Overall results and qualifications from the work: The study acknowledged that relatively few individuals were included in the TCR sequencing and HLA analysis. No clonal expansion was detected in the CD4+ T cell repertoire of Susac syndrome patients.

High-throughput TCR beta sequencing profiled peripheral blood CD8+ and CD4+ T cells from healthy donors, Susac syndrome patients and multiple sclerosis patients. The Susac syndrome patients fulfilled recently defined diagnostic criteria for either definite or probable disease. CD8+ TEMRA cells were enriched by FACS, while bulk CD8+ and CD4+ T cells were purified by magnetic negative isolation. Blood was drawn into EDTA tubes, processed within 24 hours, and PBMCs were isolated by density gradient centrifugation. PBMCs intended for TCR sequencing were cryopreserved in liquid nitrogen and were subsequently thawed in a 37 degrees C water bath. The sorted or isolated CD4+, CD8+ and CD8+ TEMRA cells reached a purity of at least 90%. Comment on this clonotype: It has no known antigen specificity. No much larger clone exists at a distance of one base, and base qualities are not known.

Including cysteine and phenylalanine, the CDR3 has 16 amino acids. The read is trimmed to its CDR3 DNA, 48 bases read in frame from base 1. RNA was extracted using the RNeasy kit, and about 0.5 to 1 microgram was reverse transcribed with random hexamers. The immunoSEQ multiplex PCR assay, which covers 54 Vbeta and 13 Jbeta segments, was used to amplify TCR beta CDR3 regions. To correct PCR amplification bias, a synthetic template baseline was used for both primer optimization and computational correction. Per the original workflow: Reads were assigned to V, D and J genes according to IMGT and analyzed in immunoSEQ Analyzer, with only productive sequences retained. Clonality was computed as one minus Shannon entropy normalized by log2 of the number of productive unique sequences. Public and private clones were assessed among the 100 most prevalent clones of each patient and control. Clones were defined as Susac-specific if absent from the healthy and MS cohorts, from more than 900 published viral clones and from other ImmuneACCESS disease sequences. TCRdb cleaned the public reads at Q25 with fastp, built clones with MiXCR and kept in-frame beta chains. Merged by CDR3 protein, the rows form single entries marked with the most common genes and DNA. TCRdb, not the original authors, processed these V and J calls. Recorded for this sample are under 200,000 distinct CDR3 sequences; approximately 96% of them occurred a single time. Jointly, the top ten make up approximately 0.1% of the sample.

The source is a human donor with Susac syndrome. Sequencing input: CD4+ T cells from PBMCs. The chain joins TRBV21-1 to TRBJ2-2; TRBD1, as called in the table, went unchecked against the DNA. TRBV21-1 is assigned pseudogene status. CDR3 region: CASSKALGGHTGELFF. The nucleotide sequence reads as follows: TGTGCCAGCAGCAAAGCGCTGGGGGGCCACACCGGGGAGCTGTTTTTT.